These 5 T cell receptor beta chains came from one sample sequenced in a study of naive and memory T cell subsets. No antigen has been identified for these receptors. Both TRBC1 and TRBC2 were covered by a beta constant-region primer of two equimolar oligonucleotides. Four rounds of PCR amplified the ligated cDNA using nested alpha and beta constant-region primers plus SP2. TCRdb reprocessed the UMI-ligation and nested PCR reads with MiXCR, giving one entry per CDR3 protein. The data contain approximately 100,000 distinct CDR3 sequences, more than 14% of them singletons. General study points: Especially in CD8 cells, naive repertoires contained a few larger clonotypes, possibly CD45RA-re-expressing memory cells.

The sample was naive CD8+ T cells from blood. Source of these receptors: a human donor in good health.

This clonotype was counted a few times. The chain joins TRBV5-6 to TRBJ1-1; D is undetermined. V was clipped by 4 bases and J by 5 bases, with 15 bases between them. From germline, CDR1 is SGHDT and CDR2 YYEEEE. CDR3 length equals 14 residues. DNA for the CDR3: TGTGCCAGCAGCCTCCCCTCGGGAGGAACTGAAGCTTTCTTT. The encoded protein is CASSLPSGGTEAFF. Using reference TRBV5-6 and TRBJ1-1 for the parts outside the CDR3, the full variable domain is DAGVTQSPTHLIKTRGQQVTLRCSPKSGHDTVSWYQQALGQGPQFIFQYYEEEERQRGNFPDRFSGHQFPNYSSELNVNALLLGDSALYLCASSLPSGGTEAFFGQGTRLTVV.

This chain uses TRBV5-6 with TRBJ1-5; D unresolved. The V end lost 0 bases, the J end lost 0 bases, and 7 bases lay between the germline ends. The CDR3 length is 15 residues. The germline CDR1 and CDR2 sequences are SGHDT and YYEEEE. CDR3: CASSLGRYSNQPQHF. The CDR3 DNA is TGTGCCAGCAGCTTGGGCAGATATAGCAATCAGCCCCAGCATTTT.

The chain links TRBV14 to TRBJ1-6; 7 positions agree with TRBD1. V was pared by 4 bases and J by 7 bases, with 7 bases of the junction left unmatched. Germline V gene sequence: CDR1 SGHDN, CDR2 FVKESK. CDR3 length equals 15 residues. The DNA of the CDR3 is TGTGCCAGCAGCCCCCCGACAGGGTCGAATTCACCCCTCCACTTT. It yields the protein CASSPPTGSNSPLHF.

The chain recombines TRBV9 with TRBJ2-1, with a possible D match to TRBD1 (6 bases). With 3 bases removed from V and 5 bases from J, the gap between germline ends came to 12 bases. The CDR3 has 14 amino acids. Germline loops: CDR1 SGDLS, CDR2 YYNGEE. CDR3 residues: CASSGRDINNEQFF. The CDR3 DNA follows: TGTGCCAGCAGCGGCCGGGACATAAACAATGAGCAGTTCTTC.

This clonotype was found once. Possible read error: a much larger clone is one base away. The chain combines TRBV7-6 with TRBJ1-1; TRBD1 aligns across 8 bases. Germline trimming cut 1 base from V and 10 bases from J; bases unmatched to any gene: 5. Per the germline V gene, CDR1 is SGHVS and CDR2 is FNYEAQ. The CDR3 is 13 amino acids. The CDR3 is CASSLGTGGLAFF. As DNA, the CDR3 is TGTGCCAGCAGCTTAGGAACAGGGGGTTTAGCTTTCTTT.